Below are 20 T cell receptor beta chains sequenced from a single sample in a study of T-cell memory formation after mild COVID-19. TCRdb independently ran MiXCR on the 5' RACE reads; one entry per CDR3 protein. The table includes approximately 230,000 distinct CDR3 sequences, around 17% detected once. The sequencing input was PBMCs or a T cell subset sorted from them (not recorded which). The receptors shown here come from a man aged 18 to 29 who had mild COVID-19 (a few samples of this study predate the infection). Cell type and time point are not known.

This chain uses TRBV7-8 with TRBJ1-3, with D possibly being TRBD1 (6 bases). Between the trimmed V and J ends, which lost 5 bases and 1 base, there was a span of 15 bases. CDR3 length: 16 amino acids. The V gene's germline CDR1 is SGHVS and CDR2 FQNEAQ. CDR3 nucleotides: TGTGCCAGCAGCCGGGGGCGGGTTTGGTCTGGAAACACCATATATTTT. Residues: CASSRGRVWSGNTIYF. Filled out from reference TRBV7-8 and TRBJ1-3, the complete variable domain reads GAGVSQSPRYKVAKRGQDVALRCDPISGHVSLFWYQQALGQGPEFLTYFQNEAQLDKSGLPSDRFFAERPEGSVSTLKIQRTQQEDSAVYLCASSRGRVWSGNTIYFGEGSWLTVV.

The chain has TRBV29-1 and TRBJ2-3, with D unresolved. Germline V gene sequence: CDR1 SQVTM, CDR2 ANQGSEA. Trimming removed 3 bases at V and 2 bases at J, with 6 bases between. CDR3 length equals 12 residues. The CDR3 loop is CSVDPLTDTQYF. DNA of the CDR3: TGCAGCGTTGATCCCCTCACAGATACGCAGTATTTT.

This clonotype occurred many times. This chain links TRBV5-1 with TRBJ1-5; possibly TRBD1 for D (5 bases). V lost 4 bases, J lost 7 bases, and 15 bases lay in between. Germline loops: CDR1 SGHRS, CDR2 YFSETQ. The CDR3 covers 14 residues. DNA of the CDR3: TGCGCCAGCAGCGAAATGGCAGGGAAGCAGCCCCAGCATTTT. This gives the protein CASSEMAGKQPQHF.

V is TRBV24-1 and J is TRBJ1-1, with D perhaps TRBD1 (5 bases). This CDR3 has 16 residues. CDR1 is KGHDR, CDR2 SFDVKD, per germline. Trimming took off 4 bases at V and 3 bases at J, with 17 bases between the two ends. The CDR3 region is CATSEAGRSRDTEAFF. The CDR3 DNA reads as TGTGCCACCAGTGAGGCGGGACGATCGAGGGACACTGAAGCTTTCTTT.

This clonotype was picked up many times. The chain carries TRBV4-3 and TRBJ2-1; TRBD1 aligns across 8 bases. This CDR3 comprises 14 residues. J was trimmed by 4 bases and V by 4 bases; bases with no gene match: 3. Germline V CDR1 and CDR2: LGHNA, YSLEER. The CDR3 nucleotides are TGCGCCAGCAGCCGAACAGGGGGATACAATGAGCAGTTCTTC. Translation gives CASSRTGGYNEQFF.

This clonotype appeared a few times. J is TRBJ1-2 and V is TRBV12-3 or TRBV12-4, with D possibly TRBD1 on 6 matching bases. The CDR3 has 15 residues. V was pared by 2 bases and J by 1 base, with 11 bases between. Here the CDR3 DNA reads TGTGCCAGCAGTTTACGGGGGGCCGTTAACTATGGCTACACCTTC. It encodes CASSLRGAVNYGYTF.

The genes are TRBV5-6 and TRBJ1-6; D gene unclear. This CDR3 has 14 amino acids. Per the germline V gene, CDR1 is SGHDT and CDR2 is YYEEEE. V shed 0 bases and J shed 6 bases, with 7 bases lying between them. The CDR3 protein is CASSLGLGNSPLHF. For the CDR3, the DNA is TGTGCCAGCAGCTTGGGCCTGGGTAATTCACCCCTCCACTTT.

This clonotype has only a few counts. The genes are TRBV20-1 and TRBJ1-6; no reliable D call. V was trimmed by 6 bases and J by 3 bases, leaving 9 bases between them. The germline CDR1 and CDR2 sequences are DFQATT and SNEGSKA (reference sequence). The CDR3 consists of 13 residues. The CDR3 bases are TGCAGTGCCCGACCGAACTATAATTCACCCCTCCACTTT. This sequence encodes CSARPNYNSPLHF.

The table lists this clonotype with a few counts. This sequence joins TRBV5-1 and TRBJ2-4, with unresolved D. This CDR3 comprises 13 residues. Between the trimmed V and J ends, which lost 0 bases and 9 bases, there was a span of 10 bases. CDR1 and CDR2 (germline): SGHRS, YFSETQ. The CDR3 loop is CASSLGLGRIQYF. The CDR3 DNA reads TGCGCCAGCAGCTTGGGTCTAGGCCGCATTCAGTACTTC.

The CDR3 loop is CASSQVWARSETQYF. CDR3 bases: TGTGCCAGCAGCCAAGTTTGGGCTAGATCGGAGACCCAGTACTTC. The genes are TRBV3-1 and TRBJ2-5; no firm D call. The CDR3 sequence is 15 residues long. V gave up 1 base and J gave up 5 bases, with 14 bases separating them. Germline CDR1 is LGHDT and CDR2 is YNNKEL (reference sequence).

The V call is TRBV6-4, the J call TRBJ1-2; D is possibly TRBD1 (5 bases). Trimming removed 0 bases at V and 8 bases at J, with 10 bases between. CDR3 length: 13 amino acids. Germline-derived CDR1 and CDR2 are MRHNA and SNTAGT. The CDR3 nucleotides read TGTGCCAGCAGTGACTCCCCGGGGCAGGGCTACACCTTC. Translating it yields CASSDSPGQGYTF.

This clonotype occurred a few times. V and J are TRBV28 and TRBJ1-2; maybe TRBD1 (6 bases). Trimming took 5 bases from V and 7 from J, leaving 14 bases between them. CDR1 MDHEN and CDR2 SYDVKM come from the germline V gene. The CDR3 runs to 13 residues. As DNA, the CDR3 is TGTGCCAGCAGTATTCAGGGGAAGGCTGGCTACACCTTC. Translated, it gives CASSIQGKAGYTF.

This clonotype was found a few times. This chain links TRBV6-5 with TRBJ1-2, with unresolved D. This CDR3 is built from 13 residues. Germline V gene sequence: CDR1 MNHEY, CDR2 SVGAGI. V dropped 2 bases and J dropped 5 bases, with 9 bases sitting between them. The CDR3 loop reads CASSYLGIYGYTF. The CDR3 DNA reads as TGTGCCAGCAGTTACCTAGGGATTTATGGCTACACCTTC.

The chain employs TRBV6-6 and TRBJ1-6; possibly TRBD1 for D (5 bases). Germline assignment: CDR1 MNHNY and CDR2 SVGAGI (reference sequence). V lost 6 bases, J lost 4 bases, and 19 bases lay in between. The CDR3 contains 17 residues. For the CDR3, the DNA is TGTGCCAGCAGCTCGCGGCAGGGCCTGCTGTATAATTCACCCCTCCACTTT. It encodes CASSSRQGLLYNSPLHF.

The chain employs TRBV10-3 and TRBJ2-3, with a weak D call TRBD2 (6 bases). The germline gives CDR1 ENHRY, CDR2 SYGVKD. The V and J ends lost 1 base and 2 bases respectively, with 13 bases between them. The CDR3 loop spans 16 amino acids. The CDR3 nucleotides read TGTGCCATCAGTGAGTGGGGGGACGGCTACACAGATACGCAGTATTTT. Translation: CAISEWGDGYTDTQYF.

V gene TRBV7-9 combines with J gene TRBJ1-1, with D unclear. Trimming pared 8 bases from V and 3 bases from J, leaving 7 bases between. CDR3 size: 11 residues. CDR1 is SEHNR, CDR2 FQNEAQ, per germline (reference sequence). The CDR3 DNA reads as TGTGCCAGCGGCGGCTACACTGAAGCTTTCTTT. It specifies CASGGYTEAFF.

This clonotype has more than one count but fewer than ten. The chain carries TRBV30 and TRBJ2-3, with D perhaps matching TRBD2 (5 bases). Germline values: CDR1 GTSNPN, CDR2 SVGIG (reference sequence). V was cut by 0 bases and J by 4 bases, with 5 bases left in between. The CDR3 runs 12 residues. CDR3 sequence reads: CAWSVLADTQYF. DNA for the CDR3: TGTGCCTGGAGTGTACTAGCAGATACGCAGTATTTT.

This clonotype was detected only a few times. This chain uses TRBV7-8 with TRBJ2-7, with TRBD1 matching over 9 bases. Germline-derived CDR1 and CDR2 are SGHVS and FQNEAQ. The CDR3 has 14 residues. Trimming cost V 2 bases and J 4 bases; bases outside gene matches: 3. CDR3 DNA: TGTGCCAGCAGCTTATCGGGACAGGGTTACGAGCAGTACGTC. It specifies CASSLSGQGYEQYV.

This clonotype was seen more than once but under ten times. The chain uses TRBV2 and TRBJ2-2; D is perhaps TRBD1 (5 bases). The germline V gene encodes CDR1 SNHLY and CDR2 FYNNEI. The V gene lost 4 bases and the J gene lost 0 bases, with 9 bases spanning the gap. CDR3 size: 15 residues. CDR3 protein: CASSVQGSNTGELFF. In nucleotides, the CDR3 is TGTGCCAGCAGTGTTCAGGGTTCGAACACCGGGGAGCTGTTTTTT. The entire variable domain, with the rest obtained from reference TRBV2 and TRBJ2-2, is as follows: EPEVTQTPSHQVTQMGQEVILRCVPISNHLYFYWYRQILGQKVEFLVSFYNNEISEKSEIFDDQFSVERPDGSNFTLKIRSTKLEDSAMYFCASSVQGSNTGELFFGEGSRLTVL.

There are a few counts of this clonotype. CDR3 loop: CASSAPDRVAGELFF. Here the CDR3 DNA reads TGTGCCAGCAGCGCCCCGGACAGGGTGGCCGGGGAGCTGTTTTTT. The chain couples TRBV28 to TRBJ2-2; 8 nucleotides line up with TRBD1. The germline V gene has CDR1 MDHEN and CDR2 SYDVKM. The CDR3 spans 15 residues. With 6 bases clipped from V and 6 bases from J, the junction kept 9 bases outside the gene matches.